This is a list of T cell receptor beta chains from one sample in a study of T cells in Graves' hyperthyroidism and ophthalmopathy. TCRdb re-called the multiplex PCR reads with MiXCR, one entry per CDR3 protein. The sample comprises 450,000 to 600,000 distinct CDR3 sequences, nearly 20% of which are singletons, and about 45% rests with the top ten. Material: blood. The receptors derive from a middle-aged man with Graves' ophthalmopathy. CDR3s include the opening cysteine and the closing phenylalanine or tryptophan. Each record gives: clone size, D gene, V gene, CDR3 protein. D genes are given only for firm matches. Clone size is not always given. Where it is, it says once, few, many or a class for expanded clones.

>many|TRBD1|TRBV3-1
CASHDRVTGELFF
>many|TRBD2|TRBV12-3/TRBV12-4
CASRSLSGSSYNEQFF
>NA|NA|TRBV20-1
CSARTPARDEQFF
>NA|NA|TRBV10-3
CAISESASTHIQYF
>NA|NA|TRBV25-1
CASSELPDSKNTGELFF
>many|TRBD2|TRBV6-1
CATQTSGRAGNEQFF
>NA|TRBD1|TRBV12-3/TRBV12-4
CASKQGALATDTQYF
>NA|TRBD1|TRBV20-1
CSASPTGGSAKNIQYF
>many|NA|TRBV12-3/TRBV12-4
CASNPGYTEAFF
>few|NA|TRBV7-9
CASSLSGDLSPLHF
>NA|TRBD2|TRBV3-1
CASSQETSGGVAGELFF
>NA|NA|TRBV30
CAWSVDGDEQYF
>many|NA|TRBV7-9
CASSPGQKNTEAFF
>few|NA|TRBV5-1
CASSFTGYNTGELFF
>few|TRBD2|TRBV27
CASGRTSGSMGDTQYF
>few|TRBD1|TRBV27
CASSWHSHRGPHQETQYF
>NA|TRBD1|TRBV18
CASSTTGQGSGELFF
>few|TRBD1|TRBV18
CASSATGGNYEQYF
>once|NA|TRBV19
CASSIHGARYGYTF
>many|NA|TRBV4-3
CASSQVRLNAEAFF
>NA|NA|TRBV9
CASSVAQNTEAFF
>NA|TRBD1|TRBV18
CASSPSDRLAFF
>NA|NA|TRBV24-1
CATAVGGSETQFF
>NA|TRBD1|TRBV7-2
CTSSFSPDRSDEQYF
>NA|NA|TRBV4-1
CASSQVNRLYTETFF
>many|NA|TRBV7-3
CASSLGGIVTEAFF
>few|TRBD1|TRBV9
CASSVGSGGAEAFF
>NA|NA|TRBV19
CASRQGREMNTEAFF
>few|TRBD1|TRBV12-3/TRBV12-4
CASRKGQGTYEQYF
>many|NA|TRBV6-6
CASSYSGATFTEAFF
>few|NA|TRBV5-1
CASSLTLTYEQYF